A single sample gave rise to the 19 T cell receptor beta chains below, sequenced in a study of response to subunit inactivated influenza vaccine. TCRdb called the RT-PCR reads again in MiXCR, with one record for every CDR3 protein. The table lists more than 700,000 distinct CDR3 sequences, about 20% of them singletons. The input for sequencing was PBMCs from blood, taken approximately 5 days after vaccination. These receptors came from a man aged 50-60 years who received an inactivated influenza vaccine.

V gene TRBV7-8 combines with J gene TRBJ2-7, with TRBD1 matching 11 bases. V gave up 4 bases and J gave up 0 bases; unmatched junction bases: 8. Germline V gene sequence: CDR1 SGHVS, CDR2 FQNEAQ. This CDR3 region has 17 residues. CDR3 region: CASSYRDRGALSYEQYF. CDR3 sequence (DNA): TGTGCCAGCAGCTACCGGGACAGGGGGGCCCTCTCCTACGAGCAGTACTTC.

The chain's CDR3 is CASSDLTARRETQYF. CDR3 coding DNA: TGTGCCAGCAGCGACCTGACGGCGCGAAGGGAGACCCAGTACTTC. This chain uses TRBV12-3 or TRBV12-4 with TRBJ2-5, with no clear D. Trimming took off 6 bases at V and 5 bases at J, with 19 bases between the two ends. The CDR3 loop spans 15 amino acids.

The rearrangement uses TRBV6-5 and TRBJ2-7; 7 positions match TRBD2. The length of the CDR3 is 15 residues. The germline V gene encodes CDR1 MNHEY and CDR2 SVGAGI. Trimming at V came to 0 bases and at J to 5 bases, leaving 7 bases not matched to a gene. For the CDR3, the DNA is TGTGCCAGCAGTTACTCCCAGGGAGGGTTGAACGAGCAGTACTTC. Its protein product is CASSYSQGGLNEQYF.

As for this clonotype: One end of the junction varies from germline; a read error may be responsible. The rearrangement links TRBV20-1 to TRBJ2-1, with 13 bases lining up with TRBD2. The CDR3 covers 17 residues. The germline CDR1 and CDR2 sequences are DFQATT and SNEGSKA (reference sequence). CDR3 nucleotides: TGCTGTGCTAGAGATCGGGGACTAGCGGGACTCTACAATGAGCAGTTCTTC. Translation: CCARDRGLAGLYNEQFF.

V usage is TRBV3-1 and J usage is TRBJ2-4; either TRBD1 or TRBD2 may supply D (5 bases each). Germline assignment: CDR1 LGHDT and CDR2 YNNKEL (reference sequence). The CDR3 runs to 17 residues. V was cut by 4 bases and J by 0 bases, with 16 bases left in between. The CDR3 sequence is CASSRTQGPLAKNIQYF. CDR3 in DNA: TGTGCCAGCAGCCGGACGCAGGGACCCTTAGCCAAAAACATTCAGTACTTC. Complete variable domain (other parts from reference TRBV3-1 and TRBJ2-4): DTAVSQTPKYLVTQMGNDKSIKCEQNLGHDTMYWYKQDSKKFLKIMFSYNNKELIINETVPNRFSPKSPDKAHLNLHINSLELGDSAVYFCASSRTQGPLAKNIQYFGAGTRLSVL.

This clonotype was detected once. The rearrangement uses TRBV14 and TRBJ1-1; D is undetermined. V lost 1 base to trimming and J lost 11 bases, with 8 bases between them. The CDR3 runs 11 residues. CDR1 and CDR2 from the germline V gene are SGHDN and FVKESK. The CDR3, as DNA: TGTGCCAGCAGCCAAGGGGGTGGCGCTTTCTTT. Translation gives CASSQGGGAFF.

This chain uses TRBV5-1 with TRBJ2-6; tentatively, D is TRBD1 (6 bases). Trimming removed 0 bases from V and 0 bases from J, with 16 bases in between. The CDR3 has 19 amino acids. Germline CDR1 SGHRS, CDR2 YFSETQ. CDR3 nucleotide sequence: TGCGCCAGCAGCTTGGCCAGCGCAGGGGCCAACTCTGGGGCCAACGTCCTGACTTTC. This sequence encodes CASSLASAGANSGANVLTF.

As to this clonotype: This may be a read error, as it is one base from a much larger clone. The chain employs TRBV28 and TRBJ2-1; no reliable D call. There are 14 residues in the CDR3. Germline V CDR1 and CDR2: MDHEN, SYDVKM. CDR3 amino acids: CASSNAVSHNEQFF. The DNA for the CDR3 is TGTGCCAGCAGTAACGCCGTCTCCCACAATGAGCAGTTCTTC.

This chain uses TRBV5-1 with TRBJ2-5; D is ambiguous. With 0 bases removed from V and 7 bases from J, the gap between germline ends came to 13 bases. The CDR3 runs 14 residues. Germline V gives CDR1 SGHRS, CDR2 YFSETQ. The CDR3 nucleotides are TGCGCCAGCAGCTTGGGATCGCCGGCCGGGACCCAGTACTTC. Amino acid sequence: CASSLGSPAGTQYF.

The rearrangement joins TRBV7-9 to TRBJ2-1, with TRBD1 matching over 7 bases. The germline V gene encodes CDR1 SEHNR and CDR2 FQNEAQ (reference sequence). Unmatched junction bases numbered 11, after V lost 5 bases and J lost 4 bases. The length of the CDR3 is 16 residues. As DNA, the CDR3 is TGTGCCAGCAGCGTACTCGGGACAGTACCTTACAATGAGCAGTTCTTC. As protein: CASSVLGTVPYNEQFF.

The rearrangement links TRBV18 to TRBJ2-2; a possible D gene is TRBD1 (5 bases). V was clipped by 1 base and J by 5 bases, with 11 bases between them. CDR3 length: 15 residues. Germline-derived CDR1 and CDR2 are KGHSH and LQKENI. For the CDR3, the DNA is TGTGCCAGCTCACCACAGGGGCAAAAAACCGGGGAGCTGTTTTTT. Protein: CASSPQGQKTGELFF.

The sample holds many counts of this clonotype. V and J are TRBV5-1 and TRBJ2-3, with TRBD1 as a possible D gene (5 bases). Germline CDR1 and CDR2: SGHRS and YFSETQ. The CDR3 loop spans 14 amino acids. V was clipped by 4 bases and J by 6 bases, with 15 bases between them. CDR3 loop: CASSPVRQWDTQYF. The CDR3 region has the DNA TGCGCCAGCAGCCCAGTCCGACAGTGGGATACGCAGTATTTT.

Here the CDR3 DNA reads TGTGCCAGCAGTCTACTGGATACCCCAATGGACATTCAGTACTTC. Amino acid sequence: CASSLLDTPMDIQYF. This chain connects TRBV12-3 or TRBV12-4 to TRBJ2-4; D is unresolved. There are 15 residues in the CDR3. V was trimmed by 5 bases and J by 8 bases, leaving 19 bases between them.

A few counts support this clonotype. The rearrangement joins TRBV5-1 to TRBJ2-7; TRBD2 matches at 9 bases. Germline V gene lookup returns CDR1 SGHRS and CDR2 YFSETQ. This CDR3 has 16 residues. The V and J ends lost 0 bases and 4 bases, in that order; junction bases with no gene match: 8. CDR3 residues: CASSLVSSGGTYEQYF. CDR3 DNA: TGCGCCAGCAGCTTGGTTTCCAGCGGGGGGACTTACGAGCAGTACTTC.

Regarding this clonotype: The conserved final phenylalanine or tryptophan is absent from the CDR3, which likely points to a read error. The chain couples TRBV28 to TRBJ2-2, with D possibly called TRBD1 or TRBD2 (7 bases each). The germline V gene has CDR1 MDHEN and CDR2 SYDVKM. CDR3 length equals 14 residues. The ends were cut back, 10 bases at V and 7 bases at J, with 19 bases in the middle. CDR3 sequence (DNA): TGTGCCATCAGCCCAGGGGGGGACAGCGGGGAGCTGTTTTGT. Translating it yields CAISPGGDSGELFC.

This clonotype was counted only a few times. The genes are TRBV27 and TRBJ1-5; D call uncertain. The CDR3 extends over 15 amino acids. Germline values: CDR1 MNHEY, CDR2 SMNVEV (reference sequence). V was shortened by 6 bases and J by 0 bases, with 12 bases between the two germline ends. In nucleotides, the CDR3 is TGTGCCAGCAGGGCAGGAGGTTATAGCAATCAGCCCCAGCATTTT. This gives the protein CASRAGGYSNQPQHF.

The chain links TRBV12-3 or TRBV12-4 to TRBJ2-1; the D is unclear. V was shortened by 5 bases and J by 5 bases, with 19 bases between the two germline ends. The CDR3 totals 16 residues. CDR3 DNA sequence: TGTGCCAGCAGTGCCTCCCGCCCGAGGACGCACAATGAGCAGTTCTTC. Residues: CASSASRPRTHNEQFF.

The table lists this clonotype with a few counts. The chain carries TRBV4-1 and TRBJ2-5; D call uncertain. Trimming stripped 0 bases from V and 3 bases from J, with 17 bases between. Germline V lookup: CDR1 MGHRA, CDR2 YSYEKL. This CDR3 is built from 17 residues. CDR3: CASSQDWLATVEETQYF. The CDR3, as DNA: TGCGCCAGCAGCCAAGATTGGTTGGCCACAGTGGAAGAGACCCAGTACTTC.

In DNA form, the CDR3 reads TGTGCCACCAGCAGGACAGGGGTCCACAATGAGCAGTTCTTC. Translated: CATSRTGVHNEQFF. V gene TRBV15 combines with J gene TRBJ2-1; TRBD1 agrees at 8 bases. V shed 3 bases and J 5 bases; nucleotides not matched to a gene: 3. Germline assignment: CDR1 LNHNV and CDR2 YYDKDF (reference sequence). CDR3 length: 14 residues.